A single sample is the source of the 14 T cell receptor beta chains below, sequenced in a study of blood T cell repertoires in COVID-19. Generated by immunoSEQ multiplex PCR, the TCRdb table keeps only in-frame clones and is missing some. The sample has about 250,000 clones; about 89% are singletons. The source material was PBMCs or T cells enriched from blood (not recorded which). The receptors stem from a man aged 40-55 years who had recovered from COVID-19.

The chain combines TRBV19 with TRBJ2-1; maybe TRBD2 (5 bases). V was shortened by 7 bases and J by 0 bases, with 16 bases between the two germline ends. The CDR3 has 16 residues. Germline V gives CDR1 LNHDA, CDR2 SQIVND (reference sequence). The CDR3 region has the DNA TGTGCCAGTAAGTACGCCGGGGTGAGCTCCTACAATGAGCAGTTCTTC. Translating gives CASKYAGVSSYNEQFF.

The V gene is TRBV3-1 (or the pseudogene TRBV3-2), the J gene TRBJ2-2; D gene ambiguous. V shed 2 bases and J shed 7 bases, with 2 bases lying between them. Germline V gene sequence: CDR1 LGHDT, CDR2 YNNKEL (reference sequence). The CDR3 contains 11 residues. The CDR3: CASSQRGELFF. Written as DNA, the CDR3 is TGTGCCAGCAGCCAACGCGGGGAGCTGTTTTTT.

This clone was recorded a few times. The rearrangement uses TRBV7-2 and TRBJ1-1; 9 nucleotides align to TRBD1. CDR1 SGHTA and CDR2 FQGNSA come from the germline V gene. Germline trimming cut 3 bases from V and 4 bases from J; bases unmatched to any gene: 6. CDR3 length equals 15 residues. The CDR3 sequence: CASSFPTGGSTEAFF. CDR3 in DNA: TGTGCCAGCAGCTTCCCGACAGGGGGGTCCACTGAAGCTTTCTTT.

The chain has TRBV19 and TRBJ1-5; TRBD1 might be the D (6 bases). The CDR3 contains 17 residues. The germline CDR1 and CDR2 sequences are LNHDA and SQIVND (reference sequence). V was pared by 0 bases and J by 4 bases, with 16 bases between. CDR3 nucleotide sequence: TGTGCCAGTAGTATAGAACAGGGTAGGCTACTAAATCAGCCCCAGCATTTT. The encoded protein is CASSIEQGRLLNQPQHF. The variable domain in full, completed from reference TRBV19 and TRBJ1-5, reads DGGITQSPKYLFRKEGQNVTLSCEQNLNHDAMYWYRQDPGQGLRLIYYSQIVNDFQKGDIAEGYSVSREKKESFPLTVTSAQKNPTAFYLCASSIEQGRLLNQPQHFGDGTRLSIL.

The table lists this clone with a count of one. The chain couples TRBV10-2 to TRBJ2-7, with D possibly TRBD2 on 6 matching bases. Per the germline V gene, CDR1 is WSHSY and CDR2 is SAAADI. This CDR3 is 12 amino acids long. Trimming cost V 5 bases and J 2 bases, with 7 bases left between them. CDR3 in DNA: TGCGCCAGCAGTTTAGCGGCCTACGAGCAGTACTTC. Translated, it gives CASSLAAYEQYF.

This chain links TRBV10-1 with TRBJ2-5; a possible D gene is TRBD2 (6 bases). This CDR3 region has 13 residues. Trimming shortened V by 4 bases and J by 0 bases, and 6 bases separated the two germline ends. The V gene's germline CDR1 is WNHNN and CDR2 SYGVQD (reference sequence). The CDR3 region is CASSGDYQETQYF. DNA of the CDR3: TGCGCCAGCAGTGGGGACTACCAAGAGACCCAGTACTTC.

The chain is built from TRBV3-1 (or the pseudogene TRBV3-2) and TRBJ2-5; 10 nucleotides line up with TRBD2. Germline V lookup: CDR1 LGHDT, CDR2 YNNKEL (reference sequence). The CDR3 runs to 16 residues. J lost 4 bases, V lost 2 bases, and 7 bases had no gene match. CDR3 protein: CASSQPLAGRRETQYF. CDR3 nucleotides: TGTGCCAGCAGCCAACCACTAGCGGGAAGGCGAGAGACCCAGTACTTC.

This chain links TRBV6-5 with TRBJ2-7; D is ambiguous. The V gene's germline CDR1 is MNHEY and CDR2 SVGAGI. This CDR3 comprises 13 residues. Trimming shortened V by 2 bases and J by 0 bases, and 5 bases separated the two germline ends. The DNA of the CDR3 is TGTGCCAGCAGTTACGGCAACTCCTACGAGCAGTACTTC. Translating gives CASSYGNSYEQYF.

This chain links TRBV18 with TRBJ2-3; D call uncertain. V shed 6 bases and J shed 6 bases, with 7 bases lying between them. The CDR3 runs to 11 residues. The V gene's germline CDR1 is KGHSH and CDR2 LQKENI. For the CDR3, the DNA is TGTGCCAGCTCTTATCGGGATACGCAGTATTTT. This codes for CASSYRDTQYF.

The V and J genes are TRBV9 and TRBJ1-2; a weak D match, TRBD1 (5 bases). The ends were cut back, 2 bases at V and 6 bases at J, with 14 bases in the middle. Germline CDR1 and CDR2: SGDLS and YYNGEE. The CDR3 runs 14 residues. The DNA of the CDR3 is TGTGCCAGCAGCGTTCTGGCCCGGACACATGGCTACACCTTC. This sequence encodes CASSVLARTHGYTF.

The J gene is TRBJ2-1, the V gene TRBV24-1, with TRBD1 matching 10 bases. CDR3 length: 15 amino acids. The junction had 5 bases not matched to a gene; V was cut back by 6 bases and J by 4 bases. Germline assignment: CDR1 KGHDR and CDR2 SFDVKD. The CDR3 region has the DNA TGTGCCACCAGTCACCGGGACAGGGGATACAATGAGCAGTTCTTC. This codes for CATSHRDRGYNEQFF.

This chain uses TRBV18 with TRBJ1-4; D remains unclear. Germline V gene sequence: CDR1 KGHSH, CDR2 LQKENI. The CDR3 is 15 residues long. Trimming removed 2 bases from V and 3 bases from J, with 10 bases in between. CDR3 DNA: TGTGCCAGCTCACCAGGGTTTGCGGCTAATGAAAAACTGTTTTTT. It yields the protein CASSPGFAANEKLFF.

This clone has a handful of counts. This sequence joins TRBV21-1 and TRBJ2-7; the D call of TRBD1 is as the table states it, not checked on the DNA. TRBV21-1 is labeled a pseudogene. This CDR3 comprises 12 residues. The CDR3 DNA is TGTGCCAGCAGCAAAGACACCTACGAGCAGTACTTC. As protein: CASSKDTYEQYF.

This rearrangement joins TRBV2 to TRBJ1-2; D may be TRBD1 (5 bases). CDR1 and CDR2 (germline): SNHLY, FYNNEI. V lost 5 bases, J lost 8 bases, and 21 bases lay in between. CDR3 length equals 15 residues. CDR3 amino acids: CASSMNVGEVRGYTF. CDR3 nucleotides: TGTGCCAGCAGTATGAATGTAGGGGAGGTTCGGGGCTACACCTTC.